This T cell receptor beta chain was recovered during a study of control samples from healthy donors and cancer patients. This clone has only one observation. The V gene end was trimmed by 0 bases and the J gene end by 5 bases; junction bases not matched to a gene: 4. Germline-derived CDR1 and CDR2 are GTSNPN and SVGIG (reference sequence). The CDR3 is made up of 14 amino acids. The method was immunoSEQ multiplex PCR; TCRdb's version includes in-frame clones alone and lacks a portion of them. Of approximately 140,000 clones listed, roughly nine tenths are singletons. The J gene is TRBJ1-5, the V gene TRBV30; 7 bases fit TRBD1. This TCR derives from a man in his late teens or twenties in good health. Material: blood. The CDR3 bases are TGTGCCTGGAGTGTTATAGGGGGCCATCAGCCCCAGCATTTT. Its protein product is CAWSVIGGHQPQHF.